The T cell receptor beta chain under discussion was sequenced for a study of patients and donors after allogeneic stem cell transplantation. In this sample, this clonotype turned up a few times. TCRdb redid the calling of the RT-PCR reads with MiXCR, one entry per CDR3 protein. The table includes 920,000 or so distinct CDR3 sequences, more than 15% detected once. The sample taken for sequencing was blood, either unsorted or a sorted T cell fraction (not recorded which). The TCR sequence derives from a human donor who was either an allogeneic HSCT recipient or a stem cell or donor lymphocyte infusion donor (not recorded which). It is not recorded whose cells these are; they may come from a transplant donor.

CDR3 protein: CASLQGGAYSNSFYGYTF. CDR3 in DNA: TGTGCCAGCCTCCAGGGGGGGGCGTATTCGAATTCATTCTATGGCTACACCTTC. This chain connects TRBV6-1 to TRBJ1-2; TRBD1 matches 7 bases. Germline CDR1 is MNHNS and CDR2 is SASEGT. This CDR3 is built from 18 residues. V shed 8 bases and J 4 bases; nucleotides not matched to a gene: 22.